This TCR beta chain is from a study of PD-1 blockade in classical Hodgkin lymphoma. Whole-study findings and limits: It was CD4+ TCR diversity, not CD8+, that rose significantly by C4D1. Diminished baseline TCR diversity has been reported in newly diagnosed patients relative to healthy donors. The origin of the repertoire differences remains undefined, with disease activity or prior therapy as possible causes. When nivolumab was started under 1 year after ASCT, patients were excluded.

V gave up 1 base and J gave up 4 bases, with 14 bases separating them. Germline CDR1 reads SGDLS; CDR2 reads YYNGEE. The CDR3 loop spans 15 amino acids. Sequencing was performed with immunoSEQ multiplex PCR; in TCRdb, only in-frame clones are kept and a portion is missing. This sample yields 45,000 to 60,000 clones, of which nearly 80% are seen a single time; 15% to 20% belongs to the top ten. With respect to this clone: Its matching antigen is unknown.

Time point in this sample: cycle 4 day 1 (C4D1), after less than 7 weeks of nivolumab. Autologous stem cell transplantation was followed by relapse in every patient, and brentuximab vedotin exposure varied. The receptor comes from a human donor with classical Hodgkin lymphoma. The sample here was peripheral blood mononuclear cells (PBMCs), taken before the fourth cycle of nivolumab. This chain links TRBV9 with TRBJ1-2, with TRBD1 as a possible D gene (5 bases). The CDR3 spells CASSVLGALGYGYTF. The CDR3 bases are TGTGCCAGCAGCGTACTAGGGGCTCTGGGCTATGGCTACACCTTC.